This TCR beta chain derives from a study of T cell responses to AZD1222 COVID-19 vaccine. Broader study findings: Clonal diversity may have been underestimated, and the donors were mostly white British, with more females than males. Spike-specific TCR breadth and depth rose after two AZD1222 doses. Targets within unmutated variant regions were reportedly found for nearly half of spike-specific TCRs.

Comment on this clone: Its antigen remains unidentified.

Clones were sequenced by immunoSEQ multiplex PCR, and TCRdb holds only the in-frame ones, with some missing. Of 100,000 to 150,000 clones listed, approximately 84% are singletons. Germline CDR1 reads SGHVS; CDR2 reads FQNEAQ. The CDR3 totals 14 residues. Trimming stripped 4 bases from V and 5 bases from J, with 9 bases between. Sequenced material: peripheral blood, taken on day 0 of AZD1222 vaccination. The chain joins TRBV7-8 to TRBJ1-6; the D is unclear. This sequence originates from an adult in good health. The CDR3 sequence is CASSSWTDNSPLHF. CDR3 sequence (DNA): TGTGCCAGCAGCTCGTGGACGGATAATTCACCCCTCCACTTT.